The entry below gives a single T cell receptor (beta chain) sequence along with its context. Its target is unknown. The CDR3 totals 14 residues. The V and J ends lost 7 bases and 5 bases respectively, with 16 bases between them. Germline V gene sequence: CDR1 SEHNR, CDR2 FQNEAQ (reference sequence). The data stem from a study of blood T cells in healthy people across ages. The second PCR ran roughly 7 to 11 cycles with a sample-barcoded 5' primer and J-beta primers. MiXCR, applied by TCRdb to the 5' RACE reads, yields one record per CDR3 protein. The data contain under 800,000 distinct CDR3 sequences, roughly 45% of them seen just once; the ten biggest clones take up 20% to 25%. Study results and limitations: In older individuals, TCR beta diversity per million T cells was lower, falling roughly linearly with age.

The sequenced sample was blood. V usage is TRBV7-9 and J usage is TRBJ2-3; D tentatively reads TRBD1 or TRBD2 (5 bases each). This clonotype originated in an older woman in good health. This chain's CDR3 is CASTIGGDVDTQYF. In DNA, the CDR3 is TGTGCCAGCACCATTGGGGGAGACGTAGATACGCAGTATTTT.